One and the same sample provided the 32 T cell receptor delta chains below, sequenced in a study of gamma-delta chains in newborns, infants, children (dated 2019 in TCRdb). Sequencing was performed on an Illumina MiSeq. TCRdb called clones afresh from the public reads with CATT; identical DNA rows were later merged. Counted in this sample were roughly 4,700 delta-chain clones; 2.7% of them appeared once. The ten biggest clones cover approximately 13% of the sample. The specimen was blood. These receptors originate from a child who was a newborn, infant or young child, either healthy, febrile or measles-vaccinated (not recorded which).

Sample share makes this clone medium-sized. This same CDR3 is encoded by further DNA sequences in the sample. V and J are TRDV2 and TRDJ3; 9 bases line up with TRDD3. Germline CDR1 GEAIGNYY, CDR2 EKD. The CDR3 sequence is 18 residues long. V lost 1 base and J lost 0; bases outside the gene matches: 3. The CDR3 loop reads CACDTGGYRSWDTRQMFF. Written as DNA, the CDR3 is TGTGCCTGTGACACTGGGGGATATCGCTCCTGGGACACCCGACAGATGTTTTTC.

This clone showed up just a few times. J is TRDJ2 and V is TRDV1; 7 bases are a match to TRDD3. V shed 2 bases and J 3 bases; nucleotides not matched to a gene: 3. The CDR3 consists of 15 residues. The germline V gene encodes CDR1 TSWWSYY and CDR2 QGS. This chain's CDR3 is CALGEFGGVTAQLFF. As DNA, the CDR3 is TGTGCTCTTGGGGAATTTGGGGGAGTGACAGCACAACTCTTCTTT.

As to this clone: Other nucleotide sequences from this sample produce the same CDR3. The chain uses TRDV2 and TRDJ3, with 13 bases matching TRDD3. Per the germline V gene, CDR1 is GEAIGNYY and CDR2 is EKD. V lost 0 bases and J lost 0; bases outside the gene matches: 7. The CDR3 consists of 21 residues. The CDR3 sequence is CACDTVLGDTLSSWDTRQMFF. CDR3 coding DNA: TGTGCCTGTGACACCGTACTGGGGGATACGCTTAGCTCCTGGGACACCCGACAGATGTTTTTC.

By share of the sample, this clone is medium-sized. This chain links TRDV2 with TRDJ1, with TRDD3 matching 13 bases. V gave up 0 bases and J gave up 2 bases; unmatched junction bases: 8. The CDR3 totals 18 residues. The germline gives CDR1 GEAIGNYY, CDR2 EKD. The CDR3: CACDTVLGDTRRTDKLIF. In DNA form, the CDR3 reads TGTGCCTGTGACACCGTACTGGGGGATACGCGGAGGACCGATAAACTCATCTTT.

The chain employs TRDV2 and TRDJ3, with no clear D. The germline V and J ends were trimmed by 3 bases and 3 bases, with 14 bases remaining between them. The CDR3 is made up of 17 amino acids. Germline V gene lookup returns CDR1 GEAIGNYY and CDR2 EKD. CDR3 sequence (DNA): TGTGCCTGTGACGATCCACCGATTCACTGGGACACCCGACAGATGTTTTTC. The encoded protein is CACDDPPIHWDTRQMFF.

This clone occurred a few times. The chain joins TRDV2 to TRDJ1, with 10 bases fitting TRDD3. Looked up from germline, CDR1 is GEAIGNYY and CDR2 is EKD. The CDR3 totals 14 residues. V dropped 6 bases and J dropped 2; count of bases not matched to a gene: 5. The CDR3 region has the DNA TGTGCCTGTAACTTACTGGGGGATACCGATAAACTCATCTTT. Residues: CACNLLGDTDKLIF.

The chain couples TRDV2 to TRDJ2, with D unclear. The CDR3 has 17 amino acids. The germline gives CDR1 GEAIGNYY, CDR2 EKD. V lost 3 bases to trimming and J lost 0 bases, with 16 bases between them. In DNA form, the CDR3 reads TGTGCCTGTGACCCTATGGGCCCTCTCGCTTTGACAGCACAACTCTTCTTT. Its translation: CACDPMGPLALTAQLFF.

This rearrangement joins TRDV1 to TRDJ1; no definite D call. This CDR3 region has 15 residues. In germline, CDR1 is TSWWSYY, CDR2 QGS. Trimming removed 0 bases from V and 0 bases from J, with 8 bases in between. CDR3 sequence reads: CALGELGSYTDKLIF. The CDR3 nucleotides are TGTGCTCTTGGGGAACTGGGCAGTTACACCGATAAACTCATCTTT.

The chain employs TRDV2 and TRDJ1; 11 bases fit TRDD3. V trimming: 2 bases; J trimming: 4 bases; junction bases outside the gene matches: 8. The CDR3 totals 16 residues. Germline assignment: CDR1 GEAIGNYY and CDR2 EKD. CDR3 nucleotide sequence: TGTGCCTGTGACATACTGGGGGATAATAGAAGCGATAAACTCATCTTT. The encoded protein is CACDILGDNRSDKLIF.

The rearrangement links TRDV2 to TRDJ1, with TRDD3 identical over 8 bases. The CDR3 is 16 residues long. The junction had 7 bases not matched to a gene; V was cut back by 2 bases and J by 0 bases. Looked up from germline, CDR1 is GEAIGNYY and CDR2 is EKD. The CDR3: CACDILGALYTDKLIF. CDR3 nucleotides: TGTGCCTGTGACATACTGGGGGCTCTGTACACCGATAAACTCATCTTT.

This clone has more than one count but fewer than ten. The genes are TRDV2 and TRDJ3; TRDD3 is a possible D gene (6 bases). V shed 1 base and J shed 0 bases, with 18 bases lying between them. CDR1 is GEAIGNYY and CDR2 is EKD in the germline V gene. This CDR3 is built from 20 residues. The CDR3 bases are TGTGCCTGTGACACGGGCTGGGGACGCCTGAGCTCCTGGGACACCCGACAGATGTTTTTC. Its translation: CACDTGWGRLSSWDTRQMFF.

On this clone: This sample also contains other DNA sequences that code for the same CDR3. The rearrangement links TRDV2 to TRDJ2, with 7 bases fitting TRDD3. Germline lookup yields CDR1 GEAIGNYY and CDR2 EKD. The V segment lost 0 bases and the J segment 0 bases; nucleotides outside the gene matches: 6. CDR3 length: 17 residues. The CDR3 reads CACDTVGGPSLTAQLFF. The CDR3, as DNA: TGTGCCTGTGACACCGTTGGGGGACCCTCTTTGACAGCACAACTCTTCTTT.

The CDR3 DNA is TGTGCCTGTGACATACTGGGGGATATTTGGGACACCCGACAGATGTTTTTC. This translates into CACDILGDIWDTRQMFF. This chain uses TRDV2 with TRDJ3; TRDD3 aligns across 11 bases. The J segment lost 4 bases and the V segment lost 2 bases, leaving 3 bases of the junction unmatched. This CDR3 region has 17 residues. The germline CDR1 and CDR2 sequences are GEAIGNYY and EKD.

This clone was seen only a few times. V is TRDV2 and J is TRDJ3; the match to TRDD3 covers 12 bases. The CDR3 contains 20 residues. The V gene's germline CDR1 is GEAIGNYY and CDR2 EKD. J lost 0 bases, V lost 3 bases, and 8 bases had no gene match. CDR3 sequence reads: CACDPVLGDTGSWDTRQMFF. The DNA for the CDR3 is TGTGCCTGTGACCCTGTACTGGGGGATACCGGCTCCTGGGACACCCGACAGATGTTTTTC.

This clone was observed a few times. V gene TRDV2 combines with J gene TRDJ3; tentative D call: TRDD3 (6 bases). V dropped 3 bases and J dropped 0 bases, with 14 bases sitting between them. The CDR3 consists of 18 residues. Germline V gene lookup returns CDR1 GEAIGNYY and CDR2 EKD. DNA for the CDR3: TGTGCCTGTGACGCCGTGGGGGTAAACTCCTGGGACACCCGACAGATGTTTTTC. Translated: CACDAVGVNSWDTRQMFF.

As to this clone: The same CDR3 arises from other DNA sequences in this sample as well. V gene TRDV2 combines with J gene TRDJ3; no clear D gene. With 0 bases removed from V and 0 bases from J, the gap between germline ends came to 11 bases. The germline V gene has CDR1 GEAIGNYY and CDR2 EKD. This CDR3 has 18 residues. CDR3 protein: CACDTVGLSSWDTRQMFF. The CDR3 DNA reads TGTGCCTGTGACACCGTTGGGCTGAGCTCCTGGGACACCCGACAGATGTTTTTC.

Concerning this clone: Different DNA sequences within this sample yield the same CDR3. The chain uses TRDV2 and TRDJ3, with TRDD3 matching over 12 bases. CDR1 and CDR2 from the germline V gene are GEAIGNYY and EKD. With V trimmed by 4 bases and J by 0 bases, 6 bases remained unmatched. The CDR3 consists of 19 residues. The CDR3: CACDPVLGDTSWDTRQMFF. The DNA for the CDR3 is TGTGCCTGTGATCCAGTACTGGGGGATACCTCCTGGGACACCCGACAGATGTTTTTC.

This clone was observed a few times. The genes are TRDV2 and TRDJ3, with 8 bases fitting TRDD3. The CDR3 contains 19 residues. J gave up 0 bases and V 3 bases, and 9 bases lay outside the gene matches. CDR1 is GEAIGNYY, CDR2 EKD, per germline. The CDR3 bases are TGTGCCTGTGACTCGTACTGGGGGCCGAGCTCCTGGGACACCCGACAGATGTTTTTC. It is translated as CACDSYWGPSSWDTRQMFF.

This clone was seen a handful of times. One end of the junction varies from germline; a read error may be responsible. Other DNA sequences in the same sample also yield this CDR3. The V call is TRDV2, the J call TRDJ3; TRDD3 matches at 13 bases. Germline V gives CDR1 GEAIGNYY, CDR2 EKD. This CDR3 has 18 amino acids. The CDR3 loop is CACDTGGYDSWDTRQMFF. The DNA of the CDR3 is TGTGCCTGTGATACTGGGGGATACGACTCCTGGGACACCCGGCAGATGTTTTTC.

A few counts support this clone. This chain connects TRDV2 to TRDJ3; D not resolved. Trimming left V 0 bases short and J 0 bases short, with 11 bases between. Germline CDR1 is GEAIGNYY and CDR2 is EKD. The CDR3 length is 18 residues. CDR3 amino acids: CACDTAEGSSWDTRQMFF. In nucleotides, the CDR3 is TGTGCCTGTGACACCGCCGAGGGCAGCTCCTGGGACACCCGACAGATGTTTTTC.

To note about this clone: At one boundary the junction diverges from the germline segment, which might be a read error. Other DNA sequences of this sample code for an identical CDR3. This chain uses TRDV2 with TRDJ2, with TRDD3 matching 11 bases. CDR1 is GEAIGNYY, CDR2 EKD, per germline. CDR3 length: 15 residues. The CDR3 spells CACDYWGIGTAQLFF. The CDR3 DNA reads TGTGCCTGTGACTACTGGGGGATAGGCACAGCTCAACTCTTCTTT.

This clone showed up just a few times. This may be a read error, as it is one base from a much larger clone. The V and J genes are TRDV2 and TRDJ1; 13 nucleotides agree with TRDD3. The CDR3 sequence is 15 residues long. After removal of 2 bases from V and 1 base from J, the junction contained 0 bases not matched to a gene. Germline loops: CDR1 GEAIGNYY, CDR2 EKD. For the CDR3, the DNA is TGTGCCTGTGACAACTGGGGGATACGCACCGATAAACTCATCTTT. Protein product: CACDNWGIRTDKLIF.

As to this clone: Different DNA sequences within this sample yield the same CDR3. The CDR3 is CACDTVLGDAWDTRQMFF. CDR3 DNA sequence: TGTGCCTGTGACACCGTGCTGGGGGACGCCTGGGACACCCGACAGATGTTTTTC. The V and J genes are TRDV2 and TRDJ3; 8 bases line up with TRDD3. Trimming cost V 0 bases and J 2 bases; bases outside gene matches: 5. The CDR3 contains 18 residues. Germline values: CDR1 GEAIGNYY, CDR2 EKD.

This clone was seen more than once but under ten times. J is TRDJ3 and V is TRDV2; 8 bases are a match to TRDD3. Germline lookup yields CDR1 GEAIGNYY and CDR2 EKD. The CDR3 loop spans 20 amino acids. J gave up 3 bases and V 0 bases, and 12 bases lay outside the gene matches. This chain's CDR3 is CACDTWGMRNLSWDTRQMFF. The DNA for the CDR3 is TGTGCCTGTGACACCTGGGGGATGAGGAATTTAAGCTGGGACACCCGACAGATGTTTTTC.

This clone came up a few times. Within the sample, other DNA sequences also encode this same CDR3. The genes are TRDV2 and TRDJ3, with 12 positions matching TRDD3. Germline-derived CDR1 and CDR2 are GEAIGNYY and EKD. The CDR3 length is 19 residues. The ends lost 3 bases at V and 0 bases at J; junction bases unmatched: 5. CDR3 coding DNA: TGTGCCTGTGACCCAGTACTGGGGGATACCTCCTGGGACACCCGACAGATGTTTTTC. It encodes CACDPVLGDTSWDTRQMFF.

The gene calls are TRDV3 and TRDJ1; TRDD3 matches at 11 bases. Since TCRdb gives no J gene, matching the DNA to germline was used here to assign it. V trimming: 4 bases; J trimming: 0 bases; junction bases outside the gene matches: 16. The CDR3 is 18 residues long. CDR1 is TVYSNPD, CDR2 GDNSRS, per germline (reference sequence). CDR3 sequence reads: CASTLSGGYSPDTDKLIF. The CDR3 bases are TGTGCCTCTACCTTATCTGGGGGATACTCCCCGGACACCGATAAACTCATCTTT.

CDR3 bases: TGTGCCTGTGACACCCTACTGGGGGATACGCAAAGGTCCTGGGACACCCGACAGATGTTTTTC. Translating gives CACDTLLGDTQRSWDTRQMFF. The chain has TRDV2 and TRDJ3; 13 bases are shared with TRDD3. The V gene's germline CDR1 is GEAIGNYY and CDR2 EKD. After removal of 0 bases from V and 1 base from J, the junction contained 8 bases not matched to a gene. CDR3 length: 21 residues.

This clone was counted a few times. Translating this DNA gives a protein that differs at residue 9 from the TCRdb one, which belongs to a much larger clone; a read error is likely, and the protein shown is this translation. The rearrangement uses TRDV2 and TRDJ2; 10 bases agree with TRDD3. Germline CDR1 is GEAIGNYY and CDR2 is EKD. V was clipped by 3 bases and J by 6 bases; unmatched bases: 3. The CDR3 has 14 amino acids. This CDR3 reads CACDVLGDPAQLFF. The CDR3 DNA is TGTGCCTGTGACGTACTGGGGGATCCAGCACAACTCTTCTTT.

A note on this clone: At one end, the junction sequence differs from germline, possibly due to a read error. The same CDR3 is also encoded by other DNA sequences in this sample. The CDR3 DNA follows: TGTGCCTGTGACACCTGGGGGATGAGCTCCTGGGACACTCGACAGATGTTTTTC. This sequence encodes CACDTWGMSSWDTRQMFF. The chain uses TRDV2 and TRDJ3; 8 bases align to TRDD3. The CDR3 has 18 amino acids. The V gene's germline CDR1 is GEAIGNYY and CDR2 EKD.

Relative to its sample, this clone is medium-sized (0.01 to 0.1%). The J gene is TRDJ2, the V gene TRDV2; D may be TRDD3 (6 bases). The germline V gene encodes CDR1 GEAIGNYY and CDR2 EKD. CDR3 size: 15 residues. V was cut by 0 bases and J by 0 bases, with 7 bases left in between. The chain's CDR3 is CACDTWGALTAQLFF. For the CDR3, the DNA is TGTGCCTGTGACACCTGGGGGGCTTTGACAGCACAACTCTTCTTT.

Only a few counts were recorded for this clone. The chain uses TRDV2 and TRDJ3, with 8 bases identical to TRDD3. The trim removed 1 base at V and 0 bases at J, leaving 4 bases unmatched. The CDR3 is 18 amino acids. In germline, CDR1 is GEAIGNYY, CDR2 EKD. The CDR3, as DNA: TGTGCCTGTGACACGCCTGGGGGAATCTCCTGGGACACCCGACAGATGTTTTTC. Translated, it gives CACDTPGGISWDTRQMFF.

This clone rates as medium-sized. The chain carries TRDV2 and TRDJ2; TRDD3 matches 8 bases. Germline V gives CDR1 GEAIGNYY, CDR2 EKD. The length of the CDR3 is 16 residues. V dropped 2 bases and J dropped 1; count of bases not matched to a gene: 5. The chain's CDR3 is CACDKLGGDLTAQLFF. CDR3 sequence (DNA): TGTGCCTGTGACAAACTGGGGGGTGATTTGACAGCACAACTCTTCTTT.